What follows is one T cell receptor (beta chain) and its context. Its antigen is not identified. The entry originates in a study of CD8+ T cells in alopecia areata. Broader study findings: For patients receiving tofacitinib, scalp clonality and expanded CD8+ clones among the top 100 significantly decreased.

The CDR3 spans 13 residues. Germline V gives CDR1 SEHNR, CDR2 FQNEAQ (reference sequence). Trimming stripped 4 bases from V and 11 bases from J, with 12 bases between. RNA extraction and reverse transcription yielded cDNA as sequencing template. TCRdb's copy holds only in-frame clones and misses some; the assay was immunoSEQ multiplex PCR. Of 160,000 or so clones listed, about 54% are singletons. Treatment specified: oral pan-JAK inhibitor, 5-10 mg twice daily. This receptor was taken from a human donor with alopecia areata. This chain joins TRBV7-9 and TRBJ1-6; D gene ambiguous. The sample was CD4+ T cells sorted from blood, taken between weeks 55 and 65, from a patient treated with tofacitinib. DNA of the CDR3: TGTGCCAGCAGCTCAACCGAGAGTCCACCCCTCCACTTT. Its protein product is CASSSTESPPLHF.